Listed below are T cell receptor beta chains from one sample, sequenced in a study of cytomegalovirus exposure and HLA in healthy donors. Using immunoSEQ multiplex PCR, the repertoire was profiled, and TCRdb retains in-frame clones only, with some absent. The sample carries approximately 160,000 clones, approximately 78% recorded once. Sequences were obtained from PBMCs. The receptors here all came from a girl aged 2 to 10 in good health and CMV-seropositive. CDR3s include the opening cysteine and the closing phenylalanine or tryptophan. The D gene is left open where the match is weak. Not all rows give a size; the values are once, few, many and, for expanded clones, a class.

CDR3 protein | CDR3 DNA | clone size | J gene | D gene | V gene
CASSFAQGRGNTIYF | TGTGCCAGCAGTTTCGCACAGGGGCGTGGAAACACCATATATTTT | . | TRBJ1-3 | TRBD1 | TRBV27
CATSKGTSDQETQYF | TGTGCCACCAGCAAAGGGACTAGCGACCAAGAGACCCAGTACTTC | . | TRBJ2-5 | TRBD2 | TRBV15
CASSSTGEYTQYF | TGTGCCAGCAGTTCAACTGGGGAGTATACGCAGTATTTT | . | TRBJ2-3 | . | TRBV11-2
CASSGRASGSPETQYF | TGTGCCAGCAGCGGGCGGGCTAGCGGGAGCCCAGAGACCCAGTACTTC | . | TRBJ2-5 | TRBD2 | TRBV5-4
CASGRDEQFF | TGTGCCTCCGGGCGGGATGAGCAGTTCTTC | . | TRBJ2-1 | . | TRBV28
CASSQGVGLTGEEKLFF | TGCGCCAGCAGCCAAGGTGTCGGTCTTACGGGGGAAGAAAAACTGTTTTTT | . | TRBJ1-4 | . | TRBV4-1
CSVVRASTDTQYF | TGCAGCGTTGTCAGGGCTAGCACAGATACGCAGTATTTT | few | TRBJ2-3 | . | TRBV29-1
CASSLEEGAGGANVLTF | TGCGCCAGCAGCTTGGAGGAGGGGGCGGGCGGGGCCAACGTCCTGACTTTC | . | TRBJ2-6 | . | TRBV5-1
CASSYTNTGELFF | TGTGCCAGCAGCTACACAAACACCGGGGAGCTGTTTTTT | . | TRBJ2-2 | . | TRBV5-6
CASSAGGGGLNEQYF | TGTGCCAGCAGCGCTGGGGGGGGAGGACTCAACGAGCAGTACTTC | . | TRBJ2-7 | TRBD2 | TRBV9
CASSLRTSGSPDTQYF | TGCGCCAGCAGCCTCCGGACTAGCGGGAGTCCCGATACGCAGTATTTT | . | TRBJ2-3 | TRBD2 | TRBV4-1
CAWRALTGLGYTF | TGTGCCTGGAGGGCTTTGACAGGGCTCGGCTACACCTTC | . | TRBJ1-2 | TRBD1 | TRBV30
CATAGGESEKLFF | TGTGCCACCGCAGGGGGCGAGAGTGAAAAACTGTTTTTT | . | TRBJ1-4 | TRBD1 | TRBV10-3
CASSTGLAGQETQYF | TGCGCCAGCAGCACCGGACTAGCGGGACAAGAGACCCAGTACTTC | . | TRBJ2-5 | TRBD2 | TRBV5-1
CASSSFGTGEGREYNEQFF | TGTGCCAGCAGTTCCTTCGGGACAGGGGAGGGGAGAGAATACAATGAGCAGTTCTTC | . | TRBJ2-1 | TRBD1 | TRBV28
CASSLFGGSNIQYF | TGCGCCAGCAGCTTGTTTGGAGGATCAAACATTCAGTACTTC | . | TRBJ2-4 | . | TRBV5-1
CSVEDRRVPYNEQFF | TGCAGCGTTGAAGATAGGAGGGTCCCCTACAATGAGCAGTTCTTC | once | TRBJ2-1 | . | TRBV29-1
CASSLTSGSYNEQFF | TGTGCCAGCAGTTTGACTAGCGGCTCCTACAATGAGCAGTTCTTC | once | TRBJ2-1 | TRBD2 | TRBV2
CASSVQGGMNTEAFF | TGTGCCAGCAGTGTGCAGGGAGGCATGAACACTGAAGCTTTCTTT | few | TRBJ1-1 | . | TRBV6-1
CASSFNGGYGYTF | TGTGCCAGCAGTTTTAACGGCGGATATGGCTACACCTTC | . | TRBJ1-2 | . | TRBV27
CASSTSGRAAEQFF | TGTGCCAGCAGTACCAGCGGGAGGGCCGCCGAGCAGTTCTTC | . | TRBJ2-1 | TRBD2 | TRBV7-9
CASSLGRTEMEGYTF | TGTGCCAGCAGCTTAGGGAGGACGGAAATGGAGGGCTACACCTTC | . | TRBJ1-2 | . | TRBV7-9
CASSQSTVGGTEAFF | TGTGCCAGCAGCCAATCCACGGTGGGGGGCACTGAAGCTTTCTTT | once | TRBJ1-1 | . | TRBV7-6
CASSLSGTSGVYEQFF | TGTGCCAGCAGCTTGTCCGGGACTAGCGGGGTTTATGAGCAGTTCTTC | . | TRBJ2-1 | TRBD2 | TRBV7-9
CASSSGQSRSPLHF | TGCGCCAGCAGCTCCGGACAGTCTAGGTCACCCCTCCACTTT | . | TRBJ1-6 | . | TRBV5-1
CASSVRGAGDSDTQYF | TGCGCCAGCAGCGTCCGCGGAGCGGGAGACTCAGATACGCAGTATTTT | . | TRBJ2-3 | TRBD2 | TRBV4-1
CSVVTGESYGYTF | TGCAGCGTTGTTACAGGGGAGAGCTATGGCTACACCTTC | . | TRBJ1-2 | TRBD1 | TRBV29-1
CASSSSGGTVGETQYF | TGTGCCAGCAGCTCATCTGGCGGGACAGTAGGAGAGACCCAGTACTTC | . | TRBJ2-5 | . | TRBV5-6
CASSSTGRMTFF | TGCGCCAGCAGTTCAACCGGGAGAATGACTTTCTTT | . | TRBJ1-1 | . | TRBV4-1
CAWSSGSRWPQHF | TGTGCCTGGAGTAGCGGTAGTAGGTGGCCCCAGCATTTT | . | TRBJ1-5 | . | TRBV30
CASSDSGQGIGEQYF | TGTGCCAGCAGTGACTCGGGACAGGGGATAGGGGAGCAGTACTTC | . | TRBJ2-7 | TRBD1 | TRBV27
CASSLARDGYTF | TGTGCCAGCAGCTTAGCGAGGGATGGCTACACCTTC | . | TRBJ1-2 | . | TRBV7-9
CASSGTSQETRYF | TGTGCCAGCAGCGGGACTAGCCAAGAGACCCGGTACTTC | . | TRBJ2-5 | TRBD2 | TRBV6-6
CAWSDGAGGYEQYF | TGTGCCTGGAGTGATGGGGCAGGGGGCTACGAGCAGTACTTC | . | TRBJ2-7 | TRBD1 | TRBV30
CASSTGQGRTEAFF | TGCGCCAGCAGCACCGGACAGGGTCGCACTGAAGCTTTCTTT | . | TRBJ1-1 | TRBD1 | TRBV5-1
CASSQGGGQGTETQYF | TGTGCCAGCAGCCAAGGTGGGGGACAGGGGACAGAGACCCAGTACTTC | . | TRBJ2-5 | TRBD1 | TRBV4-2
CRTDRYYGYTF | TGCAGGACGGACAGGTACTATGGCTACACCTTC | . | TRBJ1-2 | TRBD1 | TRBV20-1
CASSLSSLGSGNTIYF | TGTGCCAGCAGTTTAAGTTCCCTAGGATCTGGAAACACCATATATTTT | . | TRBJ1-3 | . | TRBV6-6
CASSPSPAGLYEQYF | TGCGCCAGCAGCCCTAGCCCCGCGGGACTGTACGAGCAGTACTTC | . | TRBJ2-7 | . | TRBV4-1
CASTRGLQSLAGGGRETQYF | TGTGCCAGCACCAGGGGTCTCCAATCACTAGCGGGAGGTGGAAGGGAGACCCAGTACTTC | . | TRBJ2-5 | TRBD2 | TRBV28
CASSDMSGGTGELFF | TGTGCCAGCAGTGATATGAGCGGGGGGACCGGGGAGCTGTTTTTT | . | TRBJ2-2 | TRBD2 | TRBV6-1
CAWTAGVSSYNEQFF | TGTGCCTGGACGGCAGGGGTGAGCTCCTACAATGAGCAGTTCTTC | . | TRBJ2-1 | . | TRBV30
CASSWKGQGEGYTF | TGTGCCAGCAGCTGGAAAGGACAGGGGGAGGGCTACACCTTC | . | TRBJ1-2 | TRBD1 | TRBV7-9
CASRGQATSIYEQYF | TGCGCCAGCAGAGGACAAGCCACTTCGATCTACGAGCAGTACTTC | . | TRBJ2-7 | . | TRBV5-1
CASSPTAGGNEQFF | TGTGCCAGCAGCCCTACGGCCGGGGGTAATGAGCAGTTCTTC | . | TRBJ2-1 | . | TRBV9
CASSLDRVSNEKLFF | TGTGCCAGCTCACTGGACAGGGTTTCTAATGAAAAACTGTTTTTT | . | TRBJ1-4 | TRBD1 | TRBV18
CASSPRQGNYGYTF | TGTGCCAGCAGCCCCCGACAGGGGAACTATGGCTACACCTTC | . | TRBJ1-2 | TRBD1 | TRBV9
CASSRQGKGNQPQHF | TGTGCCAGCAGTCGACAGGGTAAGGGCAATCAGCCCCAGCATTTT | . | TRBJ1-5 | TRBD1 | TRBV28
CASSLLGRGLYEQYF | TGTGCCAGCAGCTTACTGGGGCGGGGGCTCTACGAGCAGTACTTC | . | TRBJ2-7 | . | TRBV7-9
CAWSGLGAYSGNTIYF | TGTGCCTGGAGCGGACTGGGGGCCTACTCTGGAAACACCATATATTTT | few | TRBJ1-3 | . | TRBV30
CASSLGQAANEKLFF | TGTGCCAGCAGTTTGGGACAGGCGGCTAATGAAAAACTGTTTTTT | once | TRBJ1-4 | TRBD1 | TRBV28
CASSLAGKTGELFF | TGTGCCAGCAGTCTAGCGGGAAAGACCGGGGAGCTGTTTTTT | . | TRBJ2-2 | TRBD2 | TRBV6-6
CASSRRTTYNEQFF | TGTGCCAGCAGCCGACGAACTACCTACAATGAGCAGTTCTTC | . | TRBJ2-1 | . | TRBV6-6